This T cell receptor beta chain was identified during a study of blood T cell repertoires in COVID-19. Study overall: The cDNA or gDNA used as material had been derived from T cells, B-cell-depleted T cells, or PBMCs.

In the original analysis: The authors estimated nucleated cell counts from reference gene primer amplification. Profiled with immunoSEQ multiplex PCR; TCRdb holds only in-frame clones, not every one. The V and J calls and clone size were taken over from that table, and D and trimming were inferred from the DNA. The sample yields roughly 140,000 clones, approximately 88% seen once. CDR1 is SGHTA, CDR2 FQGTGA, per germline. V shed 5 bases and J 7 bases; nucleotides not matched to a gene: 8. The CDR3 has 15 amino acids. This clone was counted between two and nine times. The same CDR3 is also encoded by other DNA sequences in this sample.

The chain is built from TRBV7-3 and TRBJ2-2, with 9 bases that match TRBD1. The receptor was derived from a man between 65 and 85 years old with acute or convalescent COVID-19. The sequenced sample was peripheral blood. CDR3 loop: CASSPRTGEGGELFF. CDR3 DNA: TGTGCCAGCAGCCCACGGACAGGGGAAGGCGGGGAGCTGTTTTTT.